A single sample is the source of the 5 T cell receptor beta chains below, sequenced in a study of Ad26.COV2.S vaccination and SARS-CoV-2 variants. Treatment reported: approximately 18 received Ad26.COV2.S at low or high dose, single or two shots; roughly five received placebo; per-sample allocation not given. The investigators took samples on day 63 after the first vaccine or placebo injection. Measured with immunoSEQ multiplex PCR; TCRdb has only the in-frame clones, and not every one. The data show roughly 700,000 clones, with 80% to 90% seen just once and about 1.5% held by the top ten. The material sequenced was peripheral blood, taken in a trial of Ad26.COV2.S vaccine versus placebo. Source of these receptors: a person aged 18 to 65 who received the Ad26.COV2.S COVID-19 vaccine or a placebo.

This clone was seen once. The same CDR3 arises from other DNA sequences in this sample as well. This chain uses TRBV15 with TRBJ1-5; unclear D gene. Germline V CDR1 and CDR2: LNHNV, YYDKDF (reference sequence). The CDR3 has 15 residues. The V gene lost 0 bases and the J gene lost 7 bases, with 13 bases spanning the gap. The CDR3 DNA sequence: TGTGCCACCAGCAGAGATTTGGCAGGTGGCCAGCCCCAGCATTTT. Its protein product is CATSRDLAGGQPQHF.

The V call is TRBV5-6, the J call TRBJ1-1, with 9 bases identical to TRBD1. The length of the CDR3 is 16 residues. Losses at the gene ends were 2 bases for V and 1 base for J; bases not matched to a gene: 6. The germline V gene encodes CDR1 SGHDT and CDR2 YYEEEE. This CDR3 is CASSLGQGIANTEAFF. The CDR3 DNA is TGTGCCAGCAGCTTAGGACAGGGGATTGCGAACACTGAAGCTTTCTTT.

The sample holds a few counts of this clone. The chain uses TRBV5-4 and TRBJ2-7; perhaps D is TRBD1 or TRBD2 (5 bases each). Germline V gene sequence: CDR1 SGHNT, CDR2 YYREEE (reference sequence). The CDR3 is 15 residues long. Between the trimmed V and J ends, which lost 4 bases and 4 bases, there was a span of 18 bases. In nucleotides, the CDR3 is TGTGCCAGCAGCGAACCCGGGACCACAAAATACGAGCAGTACTTC. Protein product: CASSEPGTTKYEQYF.

The chain uses TRBV19 and TRBJ1-2; D ambiguous. Deletions cut 5 bases from V and 7 bases from J, with 14 bases between. The CDR3 consists of 13 residues. The germline CDR1 and CDR2 sequences are LNHDA and SQIVND (reference sequence). CDR3 coding DNA: TGTGCCAGTAGTTTGGAAGCTCTCGCTGGCTACACCTTC. Its translation is CASSLEALAGYTF.

V and J are TRBV14 and TRBJ1-5; D is unresolved. From germline, CDR1 is SGHDN and CDR2 FVKESK. This CDR3 spans 12 amino acids. V was shortened by 0 bases and J by 11 bases, with 8 bases between the two germline ends. For the CDR3, the DNA is TGTGCCAGCAGCCAAGAGCACCGTACCCAGCATTTT. It is translated as CASSQEHRTQHF.